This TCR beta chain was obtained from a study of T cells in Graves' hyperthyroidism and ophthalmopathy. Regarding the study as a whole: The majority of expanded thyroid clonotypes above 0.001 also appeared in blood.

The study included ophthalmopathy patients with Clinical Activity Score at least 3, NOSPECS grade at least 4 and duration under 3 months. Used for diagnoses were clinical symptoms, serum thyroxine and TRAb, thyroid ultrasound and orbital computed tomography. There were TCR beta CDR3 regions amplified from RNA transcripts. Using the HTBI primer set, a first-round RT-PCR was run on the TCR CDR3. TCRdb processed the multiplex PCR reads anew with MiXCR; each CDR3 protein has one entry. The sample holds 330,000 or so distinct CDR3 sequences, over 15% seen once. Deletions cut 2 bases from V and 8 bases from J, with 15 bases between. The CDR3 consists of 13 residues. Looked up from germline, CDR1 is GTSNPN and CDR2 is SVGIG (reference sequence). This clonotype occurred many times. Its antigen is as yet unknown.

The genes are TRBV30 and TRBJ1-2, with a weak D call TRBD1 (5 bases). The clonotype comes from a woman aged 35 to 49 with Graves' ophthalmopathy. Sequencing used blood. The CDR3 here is CAWSSSGLWGYTF. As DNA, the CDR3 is TGTGCCTGGAGTTCTTCAGGGTTGTGGGGCTACACCTTC.